Each of the 30 T cell receptor beta chains below was sequenced from the same sample in a study of spatial heterogeneity in lung cancer. Study results and caveats: Tumoral mutation counts were tracked by counts of expanded intratumoral alpha and beta TCRs.

Their cognate antigens are unknown. Time point: sample taken at primary tumor resection. TCRdb re-derived calls from the 5' RACE reads in MiXCR, one entry per CDR3 protein. The repertoire holds about 9,800 distinct CDR3 sequences, more than 5% seen once, with around 10% in the top ten. Here the sequenced sample was lung tumor tissue, taken at surgery. These TCRs come from a male donor with early-stage non-small cell lung cancer.

This clonotype has at least ten counts. CDR3 region: CASSYSRGPYEQYV. CDR3 nucleotide sequence: TGTGCCAGCAGTTACTCAAGGGGCCCCTACGAGCAGTACGTC. This chain links TRBV6-6 with TRBJ2-7, with TRBD1 as a possible D gene (5 bases). V gave up 0 bases and J gave up 2 bases, with 8 bases separating them. CDR1 is MNHNY and CDR2 is SVGAGI in the germline V gene (reference sequence). The CDR3 totals 14 residues.

This clonotype was counted many times. V usage is TRBV12-3 or TRBV12-4 and J usage is TRBJ2-6; D gene uncertain. The CDR3 covers 15 residues. The V end was cut by 5 bases, the J end by 1 base, with 9 bases between. The CDR3 spells CASSPQISGANVLTF. The CDR3 DNA is TGTGCCAGCAGTCCACAAATTTCTGGGGCCAACGTCCTGACTTTC.

This clonotype was counted ten times or more. The rearrangement joins TRBV5-6 to TRBJ2-7; tentatively, D is TRBD1 (6 bases). Looked up from germline, CDR1 is SGHDT and CDR2 is YYEEEE. The V gene lost 3 bases and the J gene lost 2 bases, with 12 bases spanning the gap. The CDR3 spans 14 residues. CDR3 nucleotide sequence: TGTGCCAGCAGCTCGACAGGCCTCACCTACGAGCAGTACTTC. Translated: CASSSTGLTYEQYF.

This clonotype occurred many times. The chain is built from TRBV11-2 and TRBJ2-5; D may be TRBD2 (6 bases). Looked up from germline, CDR1 is SGHAT and CDR2 is FQNNGV. Trimming stripped 0 bases from V and 3 bases from J, with 17 bases between. The CDR3 extends over 17 amino acids. CDR3 in amino acids: CASSLERGIPDKETQYF. The CDR3 DNA reads as TGTGCCAGCAGCTTAGAACGGGGGATACCGGACAAAGAGACCCAGTACTTC. Drawing the rest from reference TRBV11-2 and TRBJ2-5, the complete variable domain is EAGVAQSPRYKIIEKRQSVAFWCNPISGHATLYWYQQILGQGPKLLIQFQNNGVVDDSQLPKDRFSAERLKGVDSTLKIQPAKLEDSAVYLCASSLERGIPDKETQYFGPGTRLLVL.

The table lists this clonotype with many counts. This chain links TRBV6-6 with TRBJ1-2, with 9 bases aligning to TRBD1. The CDR3 loop spans 14 amino acids. Germline values: CDR1 MNHNY, CDR2 SVGAGI (reference sequence). After removal of 6 bases from V and 3 bases from J, the junction contained 5 bases not matched to a gene. CDR3 in amino acids: CASRDTGGDYGYTF. In nucleotides, the CDR3 is TGTGCCAGCAGGGATACAGGGGGCGACTATGGCTACACCTTC.

In this sample, this clonotype turned up a few times. The V and J genes are TRBV30 and TRBJ2-3; 8 bases fit TRBD1. With V trimmed by 2 bases and J by 6 bases, 10 bases remained unmatched. CDR3 size: 15 residues. The V gene's germline CDR1 is GTSNPN and CDR2 SVGIG (reference sequence). CDR3 residues: CAWSFGTGSLDTQYF. CDR3 sequence (DNA): TGTGCCTGGAGTTTCGGGACAGGATCATTGGATACGCAGTATTTT.

J is TRBJ2-2 and V is TRBV5-4; D is unresolved. CDR3 length: 13 residues. Trimming stripped 0 bases from V and 6 bases from J, with 6 bases between. Per the germline V gene, CDR1 is SGHNT and CDR2 is YYREEE (reference sequence). The CDR3 sequence is CASSLVLSGELFF. CDR3 in DNA: TGTGCCAGCAGCTTGGTTCTGTCCGGGGAGCTGTTTTTT.

At least ten counts were recorded for this clonotype. In nucleotides, the CDR3 is TGTGCCAGCAGTGAGAGAACCCAGAATTCACCCCTCCACTTT. Protein: CASSERTQNSPLHF. V usage is TRBV2 and J usage is TRBJ1-6, with D uncertain. The V end lost 3 bases, the J end lost 7 bases, and 10 bases lay between the germline ends. Looked up from germline, CDR1 is SNHLY and CDR2 is FYNNEI. This CDR3 contains 14 residues. The complete variable domain, with remaining parts taken from reference TRBV2 and TRBJ1-6, reads EPEVTQTPSHQVTQMGQEVILRCVPISNHLYFYWYRQILGQKVEFLVSFYNNEISEKSEIFDDQFSVERPDGSNFTLKIRSTKLEDSAMYFCASSERTQNSPLHFGNGTRLTVT.

This clonotype was seen at least ten times. V and J are TRBV5-6 and TRBJ1-2; no definite D call. CDR1 is SGHDT and CDR2 is YYEEEE in the germline V gene. CDR3 size: 12 residues. Trimming removed 4 bases at V and 8 bases at J, with 12 bases between. The CDR3 sequence: CASSGPFRGYTF. CDR3 sequence (DNA): TGTGCCAGCAGCGGACCGTTCAGGGGCTACACCTTC.

The sample holds many counts of this clonotype. The chain has TRBV28 and TRBJ2-7, with 9 bases aligning to TRBD1. Germline CDR1 reads MDHEN; CDR2 reads SYDVKM. The CDR3 loop spans 15 amino acids. Trimming cost V 7 bases and J 1 base; bases outside gene matches: 8. The DNA of the CDR3 is TGTGCCAGCAACATCCCGGGACAGGGATCCTACGAGCAGTACTTC. Its translation is CASNIPGQGSYEQYF. Based on the CDR3 plus reference TRBV28 and TRBJ2-7, the full variable domain is DVKVTQSSRYLVKRTGEKVFLECVQDMDHENMFWYRQDPGLGLRLIYFSYDVKMKEKGDIPEGYSVSREKKERFSLILESASTNQTSMYLCASNIPGQGSYEQYFGPGTRLTVT.

Many counts were recorded for this clonotype. V and J are TRBV12-3 or TRBV12-4 and TRBJ2-1; 12 bases match TRBD1. The ends lost 6 bases at V and 7 bases at J; junction bases unmatched: 7. The CDR3 runs 15 residues. The CDR3 DNA is TGTGCCAGCAGAGCCGGGACAGGGGGCTATAATGAGCAGTTCTTC. Translated: CASRAGTGGYNEQFF.

This clonotype was recorded many times. V and J are TRBV10-3 and TRBJ2-7, with D perhaps matching TRBD1 (7 bases). Trimming removed 2 bases at V and 1 base at J, with 18 bases between. Germline V gene data show CDR1 as ENHRY and CDR2 as SYGVKD. This CDR3 is 17 amino acids long. Here the CDR3 DNA reads TGTGCCATCAGTGAGGCAGGGGGGACGACAGGATCCTACGAGCAGTACTTC. This encodes CAISEAGGTTGSYEQYF.

This clonotype was found many times. This chain uses TRBV20-1 with TRBJ1-6, with TRBD1 identical over 9 bases. Germline V gene data show CDR1 as DFQATT and CDR2 as SNEGSKA (reference sequence). The ends lost 8 bases at V and 7 bases at J; junction bases unmatched: 12. The CDR3 has 15 residues. CDR3 nucleotides: TGCAGTCTAAACTCGGGACAGGGAGAAAATTCACCCCTCCACTTT. Protein sequence: CSLNSGQGENSPLHF.

This clonotype was seen many times. The chain recombines TRBV10-3 with TRBJ2-1; 7 bases line up with TRBD2. J gave up 5 bases and V 4 bases, and 5 bases lay outside the gene matches. There are 14 residues in the CDR3. Per the germline V gene, CDR1 is ENHRY and CDR2 is SYGVKD. CDR3 region: CAISAKGRDNEQFF. CDR3 DNA sequence: TGTGCCATCAGTGCGAAAGGGAGGGACAATGAGCAGTTCTTC.

By share, this clonotype ranks as medium-sized (0.01 to 0.1%). The rearrangement joins TRBV19 to TRBJ1-2; D uncertain. Deletions cut 9 bases from V and 3 bases from J, with 14 bases between. The CDR3 is made up of 13 amino acids. Germline V gene data show CDR1 as LNHDA and CDR2 as SQIVND (reference sequence). The CDR3 is CASTRTTHYGYTF. DNA for the CDR3: TGTGCCAGCACCCGGACCACCCACTATGGCTACACCTTC. The full variable domain, its missing parts supplied by reference TRBV19 and TRBJ1-2, is DGGITQSPKYLFRKEGQNVTLSCEQNLNHDAMYWYRQDPGQGLRLIYYSQIVNDFQKGDIAEGYSVSREKKESFPLTVTSAQKNPTAFYLCASTRTTHYGYTFGSGTRLTVV.

This clonotype was seen at least ten times. The gene calls are TRBV11-2 and TRBJ2-7; D is unclear. Germline V gene data show CDR1 as SGHAT and CDR2 as FQNNGV. V lost 3 bases and J lost 6, with 12 bases in between. The CDR3 runs to 13 residues. Here the CDR3 reads CASSFLGAGEQYF. The CDR3 DNA reads as TGTGCCAGCAGCTTTTTAGGAGCTGGCGAGCAGTACTTC.

The chain carries TRBV27 and TRBJ2-1; D may be TRBD1 (6 bases). This CDR3 is 14 amino acids long. CDR1 and CDR2 from the germline V gene are MNHEY and SMNVEV (reference sequence). V was cut by 1 base and J by 8 bases, with 12 bases left in between. The CDR3 spells CASSLYRVLDEQFF. CDR3 nucleotide sequence: TGTGCCAGCAGTTTATACAGGGTTTTGGATGAGCAGTTCTTC.

This clonotype was counted ten times or more. The V call is TRBV27, the J call TRBJ2-7, with D perhaps given as TRBD1 or TRBD2 (5 bases each). Looked up from germline, CDR1 is MNHEY and CDR2 is SMNVEV (reference sequence). The CDR3 covers 14 residues. V was clipped by 2 bases and J by 2 bases, with 10 bases between them. The CDR3 sequence: CASSLVGRAYEQYF. The CDR3 nucleotides are TGTGCCAGCAGTTTAGTGGGGCGGGCCTACGAGCAGTACTTC.

This clonotype was detected many times. The chain uses TRBV7-6 and TRBJ1-2, with TRBD1 matching 10 bases. CDR1 is SGHVS, CDR2 FNYEAQ, per germline. CDR3 length equals 15 residues. V lost 1 base to trimming and J lost 6 bases; unmatched junction nucleotides: 5. The CDR3 DNA follows: TGTGCCAGCAGCTTAGAAGAGACAGGGGGCGATGGCTACACCTTC. Encoded protein: CASSLEETGGDGYTF.

This clonotype is deemed medium-sized (0.01 to 0.1%). Here the CDR3 reads CASSLEVCEQFF. In DNA, the CDR3 is TGTGCCAGCAGCTTAGAAGTTTGTGAGCAGTTCTTC. The rearrangement links TRBV11-3 to TRBJ2-1; D is unclear. The CDR3 is 12 amino acids. The V end lost 0 bases, the J end lost 9 bases, and 6 bases lay between the germline ends. Germline values: CDR1 SGHNT, CDR2 YENEEA. Based on the CDR3 plus reference TRBV11-3 and TRBJ2-1, the full variable domain is EAGVVQSPRYKIIEKKQPVAFWCNPISGHNTLYWYLQNLGQGPELLIRYENEEAVDDSQLPKDRFSAERLKGVDSTLKIQPAELGDSAVYLCASSLEVCEQFFGPGTRLTVL.

This clonotype was seen many times. J is TRBJ1-5 and V is TRBV28; tentative D call: TRBD1 (5 bases). The CDR3 is 16 residues long. V lost 5 bases, J lost 0 bases, and 14 bases lay in between. In germline, CDR1 is MDHEN, CDR2 SYDVKM. DNA of the CDR3: TGTGCCAGCAGTCCCCGAGGGACTTTTAGCAATCAGCCCCAGCATTTT. This codes for CASSPRGTFSNQPQHF.

The sample holds many counts of this clonotype. The genes are TRBV24-1 and TRBJ2-1; 8 nucleotides align to TRBD2. Germline values: CDR1 KGHDR, CDR2 SFDVKD. With V trimmed by 4 bases and J by 14 bases, 6 bases remained unmatched. The length of the CDR3 is 12 residues. The CDR3 DNA sequence: TGTGCCACCAGTGACCTCACCGGGAGGGAGTTCTTC. It is translated as CATSDLTGREFF.

This clonotype was counted ten times or more. The CDR3 sequence is CASSLFRDYGYTF. CDR3 nucleotide sequence: TGTGCCAGCAGCTTATTCCGGGACTATGGCTACACCTTC. The rearrangement links TRBV7-2 to TRBJ1-2; D call uncertain. Germline values: CDR1 SGHTA, CDR2 FQGNSA. The CDR3 consists of 13 residues. Trimming cost V 2 bases and J 3 bases, with 7 bases left between them.

By sample share, this clonotype is medium-sized. The gene calls are TRBV6-6 and TRBJ1-2; TRBD1 agrees at 12 bases. CDR3 size: 16 residues. Germline V gene lookup returns CDR1 MNHNY and CDR2 SVGAGI (reference sequence). The trim removed 6 bases at V and 1 base at J, leaving 6 bases unmatched. CDR3 nucleotide sequence: TGTGCCAGCAGCTTGGGACAGGGGGCATATAACTATGGCTACACCTTC. It specifies CASSLGQGAYNYGYTF.

This clonotype ranks as medium-sized. The chain is built from TRBV6-2 or TRBV6-3 and TRBJ1-1, with D possibly matching TRBD1 (5 bases). V lost 7 bases to trimming and J lost 4 bases, with 22 bases between them. The germline gives CDR1 MNHEY, CDR2 SVGEGT. The CDR3 loop spans 16 amino acids. CDR3 residues: CASTQLDIPVGTEAFF. DNA for the CDR3: TGTGCCAGCACCCAATTGGACATCCCTGTGGGCACTGAAGCTTTCTTT.

As for this clonotype: The germline gene is not matched at one end of the junction; a read error may be the cause. This chain connects TRBV6-5 to TRBJ1-1; D is undetermined. CDR1 and CDR2 from the germline V gene are MNHEY and SVGAGI. The CDR3 loop spans 11 amino acids. CDR3 region: CVSSWGTEAFF. The DNA of the CDR3 is TGTGTCAGCAGTTGGGGCACTGAAGCTTTCTTT.

This chain links TRBV2 with TRBJ2-7, with D unresolved. Germline loops: CDR1 SNHLY, CDR2 FYNNEI. V was pared by 4 bases and J by 3 bases, with 4 bases between. This CDR3 contains 11 residues. This chain's CDR3 is CASSGHYEQYF. The CDR3 nucleotides read TGTGCCAGCAGTGGGCACTACGAGCAGTACTTC. The full variable domain, its missing parts supplied by reference TRBV2 and TRBJ2-7, is EPEVTQTPSHQVTQMGQEVILRCVPISNHLYFYWYRQILGQKVEFLVSFYNNEISEKSEIFDDQFSVERPDGSNFTLKIRSTKLEDSAMYFCASSGHYEQYFGPGTRLTVT.

This clonotype has at least ten counts. The V and J genes are TRBV11-3 and TRBJ2-2, with a weak D call TRBD1 (6 bases). Germline CDR1 SGHNT, CDR2 YENEEA. This CDR3 is built from 16 residues. V lost 1 base and J 3 bases, leaving 12 bases between the germline ends. The CDR3 region has the DNA TGTGCCAGCAGCTTAGGTACAGGGTGGTACACCGGGGAGCTGTTTTTT. Translating it yields CASSLGTGWYTGELFF. Combining the CDR3 with reference TRBV11-3 and TRBJ2-2 gives the whole variable domain EAGVVQSPRYKIIEKKQPVAFWCNPISGHNTLYWYLQNLGQGPELLIRYENEEAVDDSQLPKDRFSAERLKGVDSTLKIQPAELGDSAVYLCASSLGTGWYTGELFFGEGSRLTVL.

This clonotype came up many times. The V call is TRBV27, the J call TRBJ1-5; D is uncertain. Germline V CDR1 and CDR2: MNHEY, SMNVEV (reference sequence). Trimming left V 4 bases short and J 6 bases short, with 13 bases between. The CDR3 length is 14 residues. Written as DNA, the CDR3 is TGTGCCAGCAGTTGGCAGTTTAGTATTCAGCCCCAGCATTTT. As protein: CASSWQFSIQPQHF.

The rearrangement joins TRBV5-4 to TRBJ2-3, with 7 bases lining up with TRBD2. Germline CDR1 and CDR2: SGHNT and YYREEE (reference sequence). V was pared by 2 bases and J by 1 base, with 7 bases of the junction left unmatched. The CDR3 runs 16 residues. The CDR3 nucleotides read TGTGCCAGCAGCTTTAGCGGGCGCTGGGGCACAGATACGCAGTATTTT. Protein product: CASSFSGRWGTDTQYF.